This T cell receptor (beta chain) was obtained from a study of cytomegalovirus exposure and HLA in healthy donors. Study findings and constraints: Confirmation was obtained in vitro that a few CMV-associated chains are specific for CMV antigens. TCR beta V- and J-gene trimming, according to a later analysis, was linked to a missense DCLRE1C variant. Among the sequence variants, a highly shared cluster was likely an artifact of sequencing.

Notes on this clone: As yet, its antigen is unknown.

Germline assignment: CDR1 SQVTM and CDR2 ANQGSEA. This CDR3 is built from 13 residues. Trimming took off 6 bases at V and 4 bases at J, with 15 bases between the two ends. The PCR used 60 Vbeta and 13 Jbeta primers. In the original analysis: Later analysis identified 80 million to 85 million unique TCR beta chains, 9 million to 13 million shared. Libraries were prepared by immunoSEQ multiplex PCR; TCRdb keeps only in-frame clonotypes and omits some of them. From that table come the V and J calls and clone size; the DNA was used to work out D and trimming. The sample has 80,000 or so clones; roughly 76% are singletons.

The sequenced sample was PBMCs. The rearrangement uses TRBV29-1 and TRBJ1-1; D may be TRBD1 (5 bases). The source is a male donor in good health and CMV-seropositive. CDR3 loop: CSVEEGPATEAFF. As DNA, the CDR3 is TGCAGCGTGGAGGAGGGGCCGGCCACTGAAGCTTTCTTT.